The 28 T cell receptor beta chains in this list originate from one sample, sequenced in a study of technical replicates of blood from several donors. The protocol was immunoSEQ multiplex PCR, while the TCRdb copy is restricted to in-frame clones and leaves out a portion. Found here are about 73,000 clones, 93% of them singletons; the top ten hold 0.25%. Sequenced material: T cells isolated from PBMCs. The source is a human donor in good health.

The CDR3 nucleotides read TGTGCCTGGGGCACCTACGAGCAGTACTTC. Residues: CAWGTYEQYF. This sequence joins TRBV30 and TRBJ2-7; D gene unclear. V shed 5 bases and J shed 2 bases, with 4 bases lying between them. The CDR3 loop spans 10 amino acids. In germline, CDR1 is GTSNPN, CDR2 SVGIG (reference sequence).

The chain recombines TRBV6-6 with TRBJ2-7; TRBD1 might be the D (5 bases). The CDR3 extends over 16 amino acids. Per the germline V gene, CDR1 is MNHNY and CDR2 is SVGAGI (reference sequence). Trimming stripped 4 bases from V and 0 bases from J, with 16 bases between. The chain's CDR3 is CASSLGHLIDSYEQYF. For the CDR3, the DNA is TGTGCCAGCAGTTTAGGACACTTAATAGACTCCTACGAGCAGTACTTC.

This chain connects TRBV2 to TRBJ1-2; D is uncertain. Trimming shortened V by 4 bases and J by 4 bases, and 13 bases separated the two germline ends. The CDR3 contains 14 residues. Germline V gene data show CDR1 as SNHLY and CDR2 as FYNNEI. CDR3 amino acids: CASSGLSSRYGYTF. The CDR3 coding sequence is TGTGCCAGCAGTGGACTCAGCTCCCGCTATGGCTACACCTTC.

This chain links TRBV5-1 with TRBJ2-5; TRBD2 is a possible D gene (6 bases). The V and J ends lost 5 bases and 11 bases respectively, with 19 bases between them. This CDR3 region has 13 residues. Germline lookup yields CDR1 SGHRS and CDR2 YFSETQ. The CDR3 region is CASSSGRIEEQYF. The CDR3 nucleotides are TGCGCCAGCAGTAGCGGAAGGATCGAGGAGCAGTACTTC. The variable domain in full, completed from reference TRBV5-1 and TRBJ2-5, reads KAGVTQTPRYLIKTRGQQVTLSCSPISGHRSVSWYQQTPGQGLQFLFEYFSETQRNKGNFPGRFSGRQFSNSRSEMNVSTLELGDSALYLCASSSGRIEEQYFGPGTRLLVL.

CDR3 protein: CASSFRDLNTEAFF. CDR3 DNA: TGCGCCAGCAGCTTTCGGGACTTAAACACTGAAGCTTTCTTT. The rearrangement joins TRBV5-1 to TRBJ1-1; perhaps TRBD1 as D (5 bases). Germline V gene data show CDR1 as SGHRS and CDR2 as YFSETQ. The CDR3 runs to 14 residues. The V end lost 2 bases, the J end lost 2 bases, and 10 bases lay between the germline ends.

This rearrangement joins TRBV5-1 to TRBJ2-5; no clear D gene. Germline CDR1 is SGHRS and CDR2 is YFSETQ. The CDR3 is 13 amino acids. V lost 3 bases and J lost 3, with 9 bases in between. The CDR3 here is CASSYLFEETQYF. Written as DNA, the CDR3 is TGCGCCAGCAGCTATTTGTTCGAAGAGACCCAGTACTTC. Supplemented by reference TRBV5-1 and TRBJ2-5, the full variable domain reads KAGVTQTPRYLIKTRGQQVTLSCSPISGHRSVSWYQQTPGQGLQFLFEYFSETQRNKGNFPGRFSGRQFSNSRSEMNVSTLELGDSALYLCASSYLFEETQYFGPGTRLLVL.

The chain employs TRBV2 and TRBJ2-7, with D possibly matching TRBD1 (6 bases). The V end lost 2 bases, the J end lost 1 base, and 15 bases lay between the germline ends. The CDR3 extends over 16 amino acids. The germline gives CDR1 SNHLY, CDR2 FYNNEI. CDR3 in amino acids: CASSENPDSASYEQYF. The CDR3 DNA reads as TGTGCCAGCAGTGAAAACCCGGACAGCGCATCCTACGAGCAGTACTTC.

The chain recombines TRBV13 with TRBJ2-3; D ambiguous. Germline V CDR1 and CDR2: PRHDT, FYEKMQ (reference sequence). Between the trimmed V and J ends, which lost 6 bases and 6 bases, there was a span of 16 bases. The CDR3 is made up of 14 amino acids. The CDR3 spells CASRILTSFDTQYF. As DNA, the CDR3 is TGTGCCAGCAGGATCCTTACTTCTTTTGATACGCAGTATTTT.

V is TRBV29-1 and J is TRBJ1-3; D ambiguous. The CDR3 is made up of 16 amino acids. Germline-derived CDR1 and CDR2 are SQVTM and ANQGSEA. V shed 0 bases and J shed 2 bases, with 14 bases lying between them. The CDR3 nucleotides read TGCAGCGTTGAAGATCCCCAGACGACAACTGGAAACACCATATATTTT. It is translated as CSVEDPQTTTGNTIYF.

V gene TRBV7-8 combines with J gene TRBJ2-7; TRBD2 agrees at 13 bases. The CDR3 length is 17 residues. V lost 5 bases, J lost 2 bases, and 9 bases stayed unmatched. Germline V gene lookup returns CDR1 SGHVS and CDR2 FQNEAQ. The CDR3 loop reads CASSPGTSGVTAYEQYF. CDR3 DNA: TGTGCCAGCAGCCCCGGGACTAGCGGGGTCACCGCCTACGAGCAGTACTTC.

This sequence joins TRBV6-5 and TRBJ2-5; TRBD2 aligns across 9 bases. Germline lookup yields CDR1 MNHEY and CDR2 SVGAGI. The J segment lost 2 bases and the V segment lost 6 bases, leaving 4 bases of the junction unmatched. The CDR3 is made up of 14 amino acids. The CDR3 bases are TGTGCCAGCAGAAGACTAGCGGCTCAAGAGACCCAGTACTTC. Translated: CASRRLAAQETQYF.

The chain joins TRBV7-9 to TRBJ2-7, with 11 bases identical to TRBD2. This CDR3 is built from 16 residues. CDR1 is SEHNR, CDR2 FQNEAQ, per germline (reference sequence). Trimming at V came to 5 bases and at J to 1 base, leaving 7 bases not matched to a gene. The CDR3 coding sequence is TGTGCCAGCAGCCTTGGGGGACTAGCGGTTTCCTACGAGCAGTACTTC. Translation gives CASSLGGLAVSYEQYF.

This chain connects TRBV5-1 to TRBJ1-4; D perhaps matches TRBD1 (5 bases). CDR1 is SGHRS, CDR2 YFSETQ, per germline. The CDR3 contains 14 residues. Trimming left V 3 bases short and J 2 bases short, with 8 bases between. CDR3 protein: CASSSDSTNEKLFF. The CDR3 DNA is TGCGCCAGCAGCTCCGACAGCACTAATGAAAAACTGTTTTTT.

This clone has just one count. The chain carries TRBV11-2 and TRBJ2-7, with 10 bases fitting TRBD1. V lost 4 bases to trimming and J lost 2 bases; unmatched junction nucleotides: 8. This CDR3 contains 16 residues. Germline lookup yields CDR1 SGHAT and CDR2 FQNNGV. CDR3 nucleotide sequence: TGTGCCAGCAGCTATCTCCGGGACAGGGGCCCCTACGAGCAGTACTTC. Residues: CASSYLRDRGPYEQYF.

V is TRBV29-1 and J is TRBJ1-1; D uncertain. CDR1 and CDR2 from the germline V gene are SQVTM and ANQGSEA. V lost 3 bases to trimming and J lost 2 bases, with 7 bases between them. This CDR3 contains 12 residues. DNA for the CDR3: TGCAGCGTTGAGAACAGAAACACTGAAGCTTTCTTT. Translated: CSVENRNTEAFF.

This chain links TRBV28 with TRBJ2-1; 7 bases line up with TRBD1. The J segment lost 9 bases and the V segment lost 4 bases, leaving 9 bases of the junction unmatched. The CDR3 covers 14 residues. Per the germline V gene, CDR1 is MDHEN and CDR2 is SYDVKM. CDR3 DNA: TGTGCCAGCAGTTCCCTCACAGGGGTTTCTGAGCAGTTCTTC. It encodes CASSSLTGVSEQFF.

The J gene is TRBJ2-7, the V gene TRBV11-2; 9 positions match TRBD1. The CDR3 runs to 14 residues. The germline gives CDR1 SGHAT, CDR2 FQNNGV. The V and J ends lost 4 bases and 8 bases, in that order; junction bases with no gene match: 9. CDR3 nucleotide sequence: TGTGCCAGCAGCTCCGACAGGGGGGGTTGGAAGCAGTACTTC. It yields the protein CASSSDRGGWKQYF.

V usage is TRBV5-1 and J usage is TRBJ1-2; 7 bases are shared with TRBD1. The CDR3 is 13 residues long. Germline V gives CDR1 SGHRS, CDR2 YFSETQ. V shed 4 bases and J 5 bases; nucleotides not matched to a gene: 5. The CDR3 here is CASSAGQSYGYTF. The CDR3 DNA is TGCGCCAGCAGCGCGGGACAGAGTTATGGCTACACCTTC.

The chain is built from TRBV6-9 and TRBJ2-5; 12 bases align to TRBD2. CDR1 and CDR2 from the germline V gene are MNHGY and SVAAGI. V was pared by 5 bases and J by 2 bases, with 9 bases of the junction left unmatched. This CDR3 contains 17 residues. The CDR3 DNA reads as TGTGCCAGCAGTAAACTAGCGGGGGGTCATTATCAAGAGACCCAGTACTTC. This codes for CASSKLAGGHYQETQYF.

This chain uses TRBV5-4 with TRBJ2-2; 9 positions agree with TRBD1. The CDR3 has 15 amino acids. Trimming removed 3 bases from V and 5 bases from J; junction bases left unmatched: 5. Germline values: CDR1 SGHNT, CDR2 YYREEE (reference sequence). CDR3: CASSSKGTGTGELFF. The CDR3 nucleotides read TGTGCCAGCAGCTCGAAGGGGACAGGGACCGGGGAGCTGTTTTTT.

CDR3 residues: CATSRGDRVGMNTEAFF. CDR3 DNA sequence: TGTGCCACCAGCAGAGGGGACAGGGTCGGGATGAACACTGAAGCTTTCTTT. The gene calls are TRBV15 and TRBJ1-1; TRBD1 matches 9 bases. Germline V gene sequence: CDR1 LNHNV, CDR2 YYDKDF (reference sequence). This CDR3 is 17 amino acids long. With V trimmed by 1 base and J by 0 bases, 6 bases remained unmatched.

The chain combines TRBV27 with TRBJ1-4; TRBD1 is a possible D gene (6 bases). The V end was cut by 5 bases, the J end by 5 bases, with 12 bases between. CDR1 is MNHEY and CDR2 is SMNVEV in the germline V gene (reference sequence). CDR3 size: 14 residues. CDR3 sequence reads: CASSPITGNEKLFF. The CDR3 DNA is TGTGCCAGCAGTCCCATAACAGGGAATGAAAAACTGTTTTTT.

The CDR3 loop reads CASSIVRGNTEAFF. In DNA, the CDR3 is TGTGCCAGTAGTATAGTAAGGGGAAACACTGAAGCTTTCTTT. The chain uses TRBV19 and TRBJ1-1, with D perhaps TRBD1 (5 bases). The CDR3 covers 14 residues. The germline V gene has CDR1 LNHDA and CDR2 SQIVND (reference sequence). V lost 1 base and J 2 bases, leaving 8 bases between the germline ends.

The rearrangement links TRBV5-6 to TRBJ1-4; D remains ambiguous. CDR3 length equals 15 residues. Trimming removed 0 bases from V and 6 bases from J, with 12 bases in between. Per germline, CDR1 SGHDT and CDR2 YYEEEE. CDR3 nucleotide sequence: TGTGCCAGCAGCTTGGTGACGGGTGTACATGAAAAACTGTTTTTT. It codes for CASSLVTGVHEKLFF.

The chain carries TRBV18 and TRBJ1-1; D ambiguous. V lost 6 bases and J lost 3, with 14 bases in between. Germline V gives CDR1 KGHSH, CDR2 LQKENI. CDR3 length equals 14 residues. As DNA, the CDR3 is TGTGCCAGCTCGCCCGATCTCGAGGACACTGAAGCTTTCTTT. Its translation: CASSPDLEDTEAFF.

In DNA, the CDR3 is TGTGCCAGCAGCTTAAGAGGGCTCGACGGGGCCAAAAACATTCAGTACTTC. This sequence encodes CASSLRGLDGAKNIQYF. The chain has TRBV13 and TRBJ2-4, with a weak D call TRBD2 (5 bases). CDR1 PRHDT and CDR2 FYEKMQ come from the germline V gene (reference sequence). V lost 2 bases to trimming and J lost 1 base, with 15 bases between them. CDR3 length equals 17 residues. The full variable domain, with the rest looked up from reference TRBV13 and TRBJ2-4, is AAGVIQSPRHLIKEKRETATLKCYPIPRHDTVYWYQQGPGQDPQFLISFYEKMQSDKGSIPDRFSAQQFSDYHSELNMSSLELGDSALYFCASSLRGLDGAKNIQYFGAGTRLSVL.

V gene TRBV7-2 combines with J gene TRBJ2-7; the match to TRBD2 covers 9 bases. Germline CDR1 is SGHTA and CDR2 is FQGNSA. The trim removed 5 bases at V and 2 bases at J, leaving 10 bases unmatched. CDR3 size: 16 residues. The CDR3 here is CASSQGGSSGTYEQYF. CDR3 sequence (DNA): TGTGCCAGCAGCCAGGGGGGGTCTAGCGGGACCTACGAGCAGTACTTC. Complete variable domain (other parts from reference TRBV7-2 and TRBJ2-7): GAGVSQSPSNKVTEKGKDVELRCDPISGHTALYWYRQSLGQGLEFLIYFQGNSAPDKSGLPSDRFSAERTGGSVSTLTIQRTQQEDSAVYLCASSQGGSSGTYEQYFGPGTRLTVT.

A single count supports this clone. The chain carries TRBV5-1 and TRBJ2-7, with 7 bases matching TRBD2. CDR3 length equals 16 residues. The germline gives CDR1 SGHRS, CDR2 YFSETQ. J was trimmed by 2 bases and V by 4 bases; bases with no gene match: 12. This CDR3 reads CASSALSGGGTYEQYF. In DNA form, the CDR3 reads TGCGCCAGCAGCGCACTTTCGGGAGGAGGTACCTACGAGCAGTACTTC.